Listed below are T cell receptor beta chains from one sample, sequenced in a study of cytotoxic CD8 clonotypes in ibrutinib-treated CLL. Sequenced by immunoSEQ multiplex PCR; TCRdb stores in-frame clones only, minus some. The sample yields 250,000 to 350,000 clones, approximately 76% seen once. This specimen consisted of PBMCs, obtained at disease progression, from a patient treated with ibrutinib. The receptors come from a human donor with chronic lymphocytic leukemia. The CDR3 runs from the conserved cysteine through the conserved F or W. Fields, in order: CDR3 protein, CDR3 DNA, J gene, V gene, clone size, D gene. The D gene is left open where the match is weak. The size field is filled for only some rows; it gives once, few, many or a size class.

CDR3 protein: CASSPTPRTGPFGQPQHF; CDR3 DNA: TGTGCCAGCAGCCCGACTCCAAGGACGGGTCCTTTTGGTCAGCCCCAGCATTTT; J gene: TRBJ1-5; V gene: TRBV7-8; clone size: NA; D gene: NA
CDR3 protein: CASSPRVGEKLFF; CDR3 DNA: TGTGCCAGCTCACCACGGGTAGGGGAAAAACTGTTTTTT; J gene: TRBJ1-4; V gene: TRBV18; clone size: NA; D gene: NA
CDR3 protein: CASSVPETQYF; CDR3 DNA: TGTGCCAGTAGTGTACCGGAGACCCAGTACTTC; J gene: TRBJ2-5; V gene: TRBV19; clone size: NA; D gene: NA
CDR3 protein: CASSADGYYEQYF; CDR3 DNA: TGCGCCAGCAGCGCGGACGGGTACTACGAGCAGTACTTC; J gene: TRBJ2-7; V gene: TRBV5-1; clone size: NA; D gene: NA
CDR3 protein: CAIGGALGLTDTQYF; CDR3 DNA: TGTGCCATCGGGGGGGCGCTCGGCCTCACAGATACGCAGTATTTT; J gene: TRBJ2-3; V gene: TRBV10-3; clone size: NA; D gene: NA
CDR3 protein: CASSPKGPGTLGEQYF; CDR3 DNA: TGTGCCAGCAGCCCCAAGGGGCCAGGGACTTTAGGCGAGCAGTACTTC; J gene: TRBJ2-7; V gene: TRBV5-6; clone size: NA; D gene: NA
CDR3 protein: CASSRQLAGGSYEQYF; CDR3 DNA: TGTGCCAGCAGCCGCCAACTAGCGGGGGGCTCCTACGAGCAGTACTTC; J gene: TRBJ2-7; V gene: TRBV4-2; clone size: once; D gene: TRBD2
CDR3 protein: CASSPQGYYGYTF; CDR3 DNA: TGTGCCAGCAGCCCTCAGGGCTACTATGGCTACACCTTC; J gene: TRBJ1-2; V gene: TRBV7-9; clone size: few; D gene: NA
CDR3 protein: CASSELRTIF; CDR3 DNA: TGTGCCAGCAGTGAATTGAGGACTATCTTC; J gene: TRBJ2-7; V gene: TRBV6-1; clone size: NA; D gene: NA
CDR3 protein: CASSLELSHSYNEQFF; CDR3 DNA: TGCGCCAGCAGCTTGGAGTTGTCGCACTCCTACAATGAGCAGTTCTTC; J gene: TRBJ2-1; V gene: TRBV5-1; clone size: NA; D gene: NA
CDR3 protein: CASSESGAQGIYGYTF; CDR3 DNA: TGCGCCAGCAGTGAGTCCGGGGCACAGGGGATCTATGGCTACACCTTC; J gene: TRBJ1-2; V gene: TRBV10-1; clone size: NA; D gene: TRBD1
CDR3 protein: CASSELFGEQYF; CDR3 DNA: TGTGCCAGCAGTGAATTATTCGGCGAGCAGTACTTC; J gene: TRBJ2-7; V gene: TRBV25-1; clone size: NA; D gene: NA
CDR3 protein: CSVVEGTYEQYF; CDR3 DNA: TGCAGCGTTGTTGAAGGAACCTACGAGCAGTACTTC; J gene: TRBJ2-7; V gene: TRBV29-1; clone size: once; D gene: NA
CDR3 protein: CASSPGSYNEQFF; CDR3 DNA: TGTGCCAGCAGCCCGGGCTCCTACAATGAGCAGTTCTTC; J gene: TRBJ2-1; V gene: TRBV7-7; clone size: NA; D gene: NA
CDR3 protein: CASSLVLAGGVETQYF; CDR3 DNA: TGTGCCAGCAGCTTGGTACTAGCGGGAGGGGTGGAGACCCAGTACTTC; J gene: TRBJ2-5; V gene: TRBV5-4; clone size: NA; D gene: TRBD2
CDR3 protein: CASSPTGEGNQPQHF; CDR3 DNA: TGTGCCAGCTCGCCGACAGGGGAGGGCAATCAGCCCCAGCATTTT; J gene: TRBJ1-5; V gene: TRBV18; clone size: NA; D gene: TRBD1
CDR3 protein: CSVQPYLTGLGEAFF; CDR3 DNA: TGCAGCGTTCAACCCTACTTGACAGGGCTGGGTGAAGCTTTCTTT; J gene: TRBJ1-1; V gene: TRBV29-1; clone size: few; D gene: TRBD1
CDR3 protein: CASSLVGTNYGYTF; CDR3 DNA: TGTGCCAGCAGCTTAGTGGGCACTAACTATGGCTACACCTTC; J gene: TRBJ1-2; V gene: TRBV7-2; clone size: few; D gene: NA
CDR3 protein: CASSPDRGPRPQHF; CDR3 DNA: TGTGCCAGCAGTCCGGACAGGGGGCCTCGGCCCCAGCATTTT; J gene: TRBJ1-5; V gene: TRBV2; clone size: few; D gene: TRBD1
CDR3 protein: CASSPPSPDSQKTQYF; CDR3 DNA: TGTGCCAGCTCACCACCCTCGCCTGACAGTCAAAAGACCCAGTACTTC; J gene: TRBJ2-5; V gene: TRBV18; clone size: NA; D gene: NA
CDR3 protein: CSASPGYEQYF; CDR3 DNA: TGCAGTGCTAGTCCGGGCTACGAGCAGTACTTC; J gene: TRBJ2-7; V gene: TRBV20-1; clone size: few; D gene: NA
CDR3 protein: CASRQRQGGIYEQYF; CDR3 DNA: TGCGCCAGCAGGCAGAGGCAGGGAGGGATCTACGAGCAGTACTTC; J gene: TRBJ2-7; V gene: TRBV5-1; clone size: NA; D gene: TRBD2
CDR3 protein: CASSPPDTSSGNTIYF; CDR3 DNA: TGTGCCAGCTCACCCCCGGACACCAGCTCTGGAAACACCATATATTTT; J gene: TRBJ1-3; V gene: TRBV18; clone size: NA; D gene: NA
CDR3 protein: CASSKSGYEQYF; CDR3 DNA: TGTGCCAGCAGCAAGTCAGGGTACGAGCAGTACTTC; J gene: TRBJ2-7; V gene: TRBV7-8; clone size: NA; D gene: NA
CDR3 protein: CASSLVGGGYTF; CDR3 DNA: TGTGCCAGCAGCTTAGTAGGGGGAGGCTACACCTTC; J gene: TRBJ1-2; V gene: TRBV7-9; clone size: NA; D gene: NA
CDR3 protein: CASCDGPSGSEQYF; CDR3 DNA: TGTGCCAGCTGTGATGGTCCCTCAGGCTCCGAGCAGTACTTC; J gene: TRBJ2-7; V gene: TRBV28; clone size: once; D gene: NA
CDR3 protein: CASSLLRTGLGSSYEQYF; CDR3 DNA: TGTGCCAGCTCACTTCTCCGGACAGGGTTGGGAAGCTCCTACGAGCAGTACTTC; J gene: TRBJ2-7; V gene: TRBV18; clone size: NA; D gene: TRBD1
CDR3 protein: CASSAGLAATYEQYF; CDR3 DNA: TGTGCCAGCAGCGCCGGACTAGCGGCCACCTACGAGCAGTACTTC; J gene: TRBJ2-7; V gene: TRBV5-4; clone size: NA; D gene: TRBD2
CDR3 protein: CASSVGRGMDTQYF; CDR3 DNA: TGTGCCAGCAGCGTCGGTCGGGGGATGGATACGCAGTATTTT; J gene: TRBJ2-3; V gene: TRBV9; clone size: NA; D gene: NA
CDR3 protein: CASSKGGSNTEAFF; CDR3 DNA: TGTGCCAGCAGCAAGGGGGGCTCGAACACTGAAGCTTTCTTT; J gene: TRBJ1-1; V gene: TRBV7-9; clone size: NA; D gene: NA
CDR3 protein: CASSLAGKINNEQYF; CDR3 DNA: TGTGCCAGCAGCTTGGCCGGGAAGATAAATAACGAGCAGTACTTC; J gene: TRBJ2-7; V gene: TRBV5-6; clone size: NA; D gene: NA
CDR3 protein: CASSLVGEDTQYF; CDR3 DNA: TGTGCCAGCAGCTTGGTCGGGGAAGATACGCAGTATTTT; J gene: TRBJ2-3; V gene: TRBV5-4; clone size: NA; D gene: NA
CDR3 protein: CASSEGSKRGSNQPQHF; CDR3 DNA: TGTGCCAGCAGTGAAGGCTCGAAGAGGGGTAGCAATCAGCCCCAGCATTTT; J gene: TRBJ1-5; V gene: TRBV2; clone size: NA; D gene: NA
CDR3 protein: CASSFGGTNTGELFF; CDR3 DNA: TGTGCCAGCAGTTTTGGGGGAACGAACACCGGGGAGCTGTTTTTT; J gene: TRBJ2-2; V gene: TRBV28; clone size: NA; D gene: NA
CDR3 protein: CASSEETEFYGYTF; CDR3 DNA: TGTGCCAGCAGTGAAGAGACAGAATTCTATGGCTACACCTTC; J gene: TRBJ1-2; V gene: TRBV2; clone size: few; D gene: NA
CDR3 protein: CASSLTGTGVYNEQFF; CDR3 DNA: TGTGCCAGCAGCCTTACCGGGACAGGGGTGTACAATGAGCAGTTCTTC; J gene: TRBJ2-1; V gene: TRBV7-3; clone size: NA; D gene: TRBD1
CDR3 protein: CASSSLRAGAFTGELFF; CDR3 DNA: TGTGCCAGCAGTTCGTTGAGGGCGGGGGCTTTCACCGGGGAGCTGTTTTTT; J gene: TRBJ2-2; V gene: TRBV7-6; clone size: NA; D gene: NA
CDR3 protein: CASSVEEGAYNEQFF; CDR3 DNA: TGTGCCAGCAGCGTAGAAGAGGGGGCGTACAATGAGCAGTTCTTC; J gene: TRBJ2-1; V gene: TRBV9; clone size: NA; D gene: TRBD1
CDR3 protein: CASSVGGPQETQYF; CDR3 DNA: TGTGCCAGCAGCGTCGGTGGGCCGCAAGAGACCCAGTACTTC; J gene: TRBJ2-5; V gene: TRBV9; clone size: NA; D gene: NA
CDR3 protein: CASSWGQLTDTQYF; CDR3 DNA: TGTGCCAGCTCCTGGGGACAACTTACTGATACGCAGTATTTT; J gene: TRBJ2-3; V gene: TRBV18; clone size: once; D gene: NA
CDR3 protein: CASSLDRQNEKLFF; CDR3 DNA: TGTGCCAGCAGCCTTGACAGGCAAAATGAAAAACTGTTTTTT; J gene: TRBJ1-4; V gene: TRBV13; clone size: NA; D gene: NA
CDR3 protein: CASRTSGHNEQFF; CDR3 DNA: TGTGCCAGCCGGACTAGCGGACACAATGAGCAGTTCTTC; J gene: TRBJ2-1; V gene: TRBV6-6; clone size: NA; D gene: TRBD2
CDR3 protein: CASSPTSGRAVIYF; CDR3 DNA: TGTGCCAGCTCACCGACTAGCGGGAGGGCAGTGATATACTTC; J gene: TRBJ2-7; V gene: TRBV18; clone size: once; D gene: TRBD2
CDR3 protein: CASSAGGGVNEKLFF; CDR3 DNA: TGTGCCAGCAGCGCGGGGGGGGGAGTTAATGAAAAACTGTTTTTT; J gene: TRBJ1-4; V gene: TRBV7-6; clone size: NA; D gene: NA
CDR3 protein: CASIQGTGGTGELFF; CDR3 DNA: TGTGCCAGCATCCAAGGGACAGGGGGCACCGGGGAGCTGTTTTTT; J gene: TRBJ2-2; V gene: TRBV2; clone size: NA; D gene: TRBD1
CDR3 protein: CASTRWGDTDTQYF; CDR3 DNA: TGTGCCAGCACCAGGTGGGGGGACACAGATACGCAGTATTTT; J gene: TRBJ2-3; V gene: TRBV5-4; clone size: NA; D gene: NA
CDR3 protein: CASSFRLESDTQYF; CDR3 DNA: TGTGCCAGCAGCTTTAGGCTAGAGAGTGATACGCAGTATTTT; J gene: TRBJ2-3; V gene: TRBV7-9; clone size: once; D gene: NA
CDR3 protein: CASSTGQGNTIYF; CDR3 DNA: TGTGCCAGCAGCACGGGACAGGGAAACACCATATATTTT; J gene: TRBJ1-3; V gene: TRBV7-2; clone size: NA; D gene: TRBD1